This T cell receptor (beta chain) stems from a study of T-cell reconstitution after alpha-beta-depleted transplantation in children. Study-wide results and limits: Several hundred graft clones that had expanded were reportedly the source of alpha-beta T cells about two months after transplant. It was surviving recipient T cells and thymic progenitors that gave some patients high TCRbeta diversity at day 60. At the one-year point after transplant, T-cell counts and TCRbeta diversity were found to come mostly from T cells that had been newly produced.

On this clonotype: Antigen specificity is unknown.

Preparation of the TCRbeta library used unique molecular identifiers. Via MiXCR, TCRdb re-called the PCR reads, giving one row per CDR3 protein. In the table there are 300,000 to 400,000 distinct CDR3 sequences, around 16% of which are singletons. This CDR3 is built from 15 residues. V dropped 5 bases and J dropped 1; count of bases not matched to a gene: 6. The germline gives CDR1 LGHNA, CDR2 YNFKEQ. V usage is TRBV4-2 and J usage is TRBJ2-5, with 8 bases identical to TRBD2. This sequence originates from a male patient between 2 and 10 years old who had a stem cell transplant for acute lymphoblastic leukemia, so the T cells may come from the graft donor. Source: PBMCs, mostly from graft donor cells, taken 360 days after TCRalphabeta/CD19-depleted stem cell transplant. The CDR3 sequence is CASSDRGGVQETQYF. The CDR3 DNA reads TGTGCCAGCAGCGATCGGGGGGGGGTCCAAGAGACCCAGTACTTC.